The 20 T cell receptor beta chains listed next were all sequenced from one sample in a study of CXCR3-negative and CXCR3-positive naive CD8 T cells. Libraries were UMI-labeled 5' RACE TRB cDNA. TCRdb reanalyzed the 5' RACE reads, giving one entry per CDR3 protein sequence and no DNA. The data include some 130,000 distinct CDR3 sequences; the top ten clones carry 0.5% to 0.7%. Antigen specificity for these receptors is unknown. Broader study findings: Hydrophobicity of TRB CDR3s was greater in CXCR3-positive naive cells than in CXCR3-negative naive cells.

Input material: naive CXCR3+ CD8+ T cells from blood. Indicated subset: CD45RO-CCR7+CD27+CD95- naive CD8+ T cells expressing CXCR3 (TNR3+). The source of these receptors is a human donor in good health. Some clones in this sample may be carry-over from other donors' samples.

The genes are TRBV20-1 and TRBJ2-1; TCRdb lists TRBD2, though no DNA is available to test this call. This CDR3 region has 18 residues. Germline CDR1 DFQATT, CDR2 SNEGSKA (reference sequence). CDR3 in amino acids: CSARVRGGLWGLYNEQFF.

The chain recombines TRBV6-5 with TRBJ2-2; TCRdb's D call, TRBD2, is unchecked because there is no DNA. CDR1 and CDR2 from the germline V gene are MNHEY and SVGAGI. This CDR3 has 14 amino acids. The CDR3 here is CASRDLTSRGELFF.

The rearrangement uses TRBV28 and TRBJ2-1; TCRdb reports TRBD1, a call that lacks DNA to check it against. The CDR3 has 16 amino acids. Germline V CDR1 and CDR2: MDHEN, SYDVKM. Here the CDR3 reads CASSLSAGPPGNEQFF.

V and J are TRBV10-3 and TRBJ2-1; absent DNA, TCRdb's TRBD1 call cannot be checked. The germline V gene has CDR1 ENHRY and CDR2 SYGVKD. The CDR3 is made up of 12 amino acids. CDR3 sequence reads: CASQGFHNEQFF.

The chain combines TRBV14 with TRBJ2-7; lacking DNA, the TRBD1 call made by TCRdb goes unchecked. Germline V CDR1 and CDR2: SGHDN, FVKESK. This CDR3 has 15 residues. The CDR3 loop reads CASSPRGLASYEQYF.

The chain links TRBV20-1 to TRBJ2-7; without DNA, the TCRdb call of TRBD1 cannot be checked. Germline V gene data show CDR1 as DFQATT and CDR2 as SNEGSKA (reference sequence). The length of the CDR3 is 14 residues. The CDR3 sequence: CSAPRDRSVYEQYF.

The CDR3 is CASSLNDLYGHTF. The rearrangement links TRBV5-6 to TRBJ1-2. Germline CDR1 SGHDT, CDR2 YYEEEE. This CDR3 is built from 13 residues.

The rearrangement links TRBV7-2 to TRBJ1-2. Germline lookup yields CDR1 SGHTA and CDR2 FQGNSA. The CDR3 covers 14 residues. The CDR3 loop is CASSLYLGNYGYTF.

V gene TRBV5-6 combines with J gene TRBJ2-2. This CDR3 has 13 amino acids. Germline lookup yields CDR1 SGHDT and CDR2 YYEEEE. The CDR3 loop is CASSGLLTGELFF.

The chain employs TRBV7-9 and TRBJ2-1; TCRdb outputs TRBD2, but without DNA this stays unchecked. Looked up from germline, CDR1 is SEHNR and CDR2 is FQNEAQ (reference sequence). The CDR3 spans 17 residues. The CDR3 protein is CASSGGLAGASYNEQFF.

J is TRBJ1-1 and V is TRBV12-3 or TRBV12-4; checking the TCRdb D call of TRBD1 is not possible without DNA. This CDR3 is 15 amino acids long. CDR3 residues: CASSFWDRANTEAFF.

The chain links TRBV5-1 to TRBJ2-7. The CDR3 spans 12 residues. CDR1 and CDR2 (germline): SGHRS, YFSETQ. This chain's CDR3 is CASSVGSGEQYF.

The CDR3 reads CAIKPSGSTYEQYF. V gene TRBV10-3 combines with J gene TRBJ2-7; TCRdb calls TRBD2, which cannot be checked without DNA. Germline V gives CDR1 ENHRY, CDR2 SYGVKD. The CDR3 loop spans 14 amino acids.

This chain connects TRBV5-1 to TRBJ2-2; there is no DNA to check the TCRdb D call of TRBD1. This CDR3 has 15 residues. Germline CDR1 and CDR2: SGHRS and YFSETQ. CDR3 residues: CASSRTGGSTGELFF.

The CDR3 protein is CASSSLGRGSLYEQYF. The chain combines TRBV27 with TRBJ2-7; the D call of TRBD1 rests on TCRdb alone, since no DNA is present to check it. CDR1 and CDR2 from the germline V gene are MNHEY and SMNVEV (reference sequence). There are 16 residues in the CDR3.

The V call is TRBV20-1, the J call TRBJ2-1; TCRdb's D gene call, TRBD1, goes unchecked for lack of DNA. This CDR3 comprises 14 residues. Germline V lookup: CDR1 DFQATT, CDR2 SNEGSKA (reference sequence). Here the CDR3 reads CSARDRDHYNEQFF.

CDR3 amino acids: CASSSGTSDNNEQFF. The J gene is TRBJ2-1, the V gene TRBV6-6; the D call from TCRdb, TRBD2, cannot be confirmed without DNA. The length of the CDR3 is 15 residues. Germline-derived CDR1 and CDR2 are MNHNY and SVGAGI (reference sequence).

The CDR3 sequence: CASSIVMEKDGYTF. The chain recombines TRBV7-9 with TRBJ1-2. The germline V gene has CDR1 SEHNR and CDR2 FQNEAQ (reference sequence). The CDR3 is made up of 14 amino acids.

This chain links TRBV14 with TRBJ2-7. This CDR3 region has 13 residues. Germline V gene data show CDR1 as SGHDN and CDR2 as FVKESK. Here the CDR3 reads CASSKTSTYEQYF.

This chain joins TRBV20-1 and TRBJ2-5; absent DNA, TCRdb's TRBD2 call cannot be checked. The CDR3 sequence is 16 residues long. The germline V gene encodes CDR1 DFQATT and CDR2 SNEGSKA (reference sequence). CDR3 sequence: CSAKMLGGGFQETQYF.